Below, 23 T cell receptor beta chains from the same sample are listed, as sequenced in a study of blood T cell repertoires in COVID-19. Using immunoSEQ multiplex PCR, the repertoire was profiled, and TCRdb retains in-frame clones only, with some absent. This table holds approximately 36,000 clones, about nine tenths found once. Sequencing used peripheral blood. The receptor source for this set is a man in his fifties or sixties with acute or convalescent COVID-19.

The table lists this clone with a count of one. The genes are TRBV28 and TRBJ1-6; D is ambiguous. Germline V gene data show CDR1 as MDHEN and CDR2 as SYDVKM. With 5 bases removed from V and 16 bases from J, the gap between germline ends came to 9 bases. CDR3 length equals 10 residues. The CDR3 DNA reads TGTGCCAGCAGTAACCCGGTACTCCACTTT. It yields the protein CASSNPVLHF.

The rearrangement joins TRBV29-1 to TRBJ1-4; D unresolved. CDR1 is SQVTM, CDR2 ANQGSEA, per germline. Trimming pared 6 bases from V and 8 bases from J, leaving 16 bases between. This CDR3 spans 13 amino acids. CDR3 region: CSVLGLGGEKLFF. CDR3 nucleotide sequence: TGCAGCGTCTTGGGTTTGGGAGGGGAAAAACTGTTTTTT.

This sequence joins TRBV11-3 and TRBJ2-5; D call uncertain. Germline-derived CDR1 and CDR2 are SGHNT and YENEEA. The CDR3 is made up of 13 amino acids. V was cut by 5 bases and J by 4 bases, with 11 bases left in between. The CDR3 bases are TGTGCCAGCAGCAAAGCCGCTGGAGAGACCCAGTACTTC. It codes for CASSKAAGETQYF.

This chain uses TRBV7-2 with TRBJ2-2, with 7 bases that match TRBD1. The CDR3 is 16 residues long. The V and J ends lost 1 base and 1 base, in that order; junction bases with no gene match: 3. CDR1 SGHTA and CDR2 FQGNSA come from the germline V gene. The CDR3 here is CASSLVGTENTGELFF. DNA of the CDR3: TGTGCCAGCAGCTTAGTCGGGACAGAGAACACCGGGGAGCTGTTTTTT. Full variable domain (remainder filled in from reference TRBV7-2 and TRBJ2-2): GAGVSQSPSNKVTEKGKDVELRCDPISGHTALYWYRQSLGQGLEFLIYFQGNSAPDKSGLPSDRFSAERTGGSVSTLTIQRTQQEDSAVYLCASSLVGTENTGELFFGEGSRLTVL.

This clone has just one count. The J gene is TRBJ2-7, the V gene TRBV5-1; tentative D call: TRBD2 (6 bases). V was clipped by 2 bases and J by 2 bases, with 14 bases between them. The CDR3 length is 15 residues. The V gene's germline CDR1 is SGHRS and CDR2 YFSETQ. CDR3 sequence: CASSLRRGSTYEQYF. As DNA, the CDR3 is TGCGCCAGCAGCTTACGGAGGGGTAGCACCTACGAGCAGTACTTC.

In its sample, this clone was seen a few times. V is TRBV5-4 and J is TRBJ1-4, with a possible D match to TRBD1 (6 bases). Per the germline V gene, CDR1 is SGHNT and CDR2 is YYREEE (reference sequence). The V and J ends lost 4 bases and 0 bases respectively, with 13 bases between them. The CDR3 loop spans 16 amino acids. CDR3 in DNA: TGTGCCAGCAGCCTCGGGACACTAACAACTAATGAAAAACTGTTTTTT. Amino acids: CASSLGTLTTNEKLFF.

The rearrangement uses TRBV9 and TRBJ2-2; 13 nucleotides agree with TRBD2. This CDR3 contains 17 residues. V was clipped by 7 bases and J by 0 bases; unmatched bases: 6. Germline loops: CDR1 SGDLS, CDR2 YYNGEE. CDR3 residues: CASAWTSGSSNTGELFF. Here the CDR3 DNA reads TGTGCCAGCGCCTGGACTAGCGGGAGTTCGAACACCGGGGAGCTGTTTTTT.

This clone has a single count. V usage is TRBV19 and J usage is TRBJ2-6; the D gene is possibly TRBD2 (6 bases). Trimming left V 10 bases short and J 1 base short, with 23 bases between. The CDR3 has 18 residues. Germline CDR1 reads LNHDA; CDR2 reads SQIVND (reference sequence). The CDR3 spells CATDSPTSPSSGANVLTF. The DNA for the CDR3 is TGTGCCACCGACAGCCCCACTAGCCCGTCGTCTGGGGCCAACGTCCTGACTTTC.

The chain links TRBV24-1 to TRBJ2-1; TRBD1 matches 9 bases. This CDR3 is 14 amino acids long. The J segment lost 8 bases and the V segment lost 6 bases, leaving 7 bases of the junction unmatched. Germline V gene data show CDR1 as KGHDR and CDR2 as SFDVKD. Here the CDR3 DNA reads TGTGCCACCAGTCCGGGACAGGGCGTGGATGAGCAGTTCTTC. The encoded protein is CATSPGQGVDEQFF.

This clone was recorded a few times. The chain couples TRBV11-1 to TRBJ2-7, with 12 bases identical to TRBD2. The CDR3 has 14 residues. Germline values: CDR1 SGHAT, CDR2 FQDESV (reference sequence). Trimming cost V 6 bases and J 3 bases; bases outside gene matches: 3. The chain's CDR3 is CASSRTSGNYEQYF. Here the CDR3 DNA reads TGTGCCAGCAGTAGGACTAGCGGGAACTACGAGCAGTACTTC.

V gene TRBV19 combines with J gene TRBJ2-5; 12 positions match TRBD1. The germline CDR1 and CDR2 sequences are LNHDA and SQIVND (reference sequence). The trim removed 5 bases at V and 4 bases at J, leaving 2 bases unmatched. CDR3 length: 14 residues. The CDR3 sequence: CASSGTGGRETQYF. The DNA for the CDR3 is TGTGCCAGTAGTGGGACAGGGGGCCGAGAGACCCAGTACTTC.

This clone was seen once. The V gene is TRBV6-5, the J gene TRBJ2-7; D may be TRBD2 (6 bases). This CDR3 comprises 13 residues. The V end was cut by 9 bases, the J end by 2 bases, with 14 bases between. Germline CDR1 MNHEY, CDR2 SVGAGI. DNA for the CDR3: TGTGCCAGTCGACGGCGGGACCCCTACGAGCAGTACGTC. Encoded protein: CASRRRDPYEQYV.

The rearrangement joins TRBV5-6 to TRBJ2-5, with a tentative D call TRBD2 (5 bases). V lost 3 bases to trimming and J lost 2 bases, with 8 bases between them. The V gene's germline CDR1 is SGHDT and CDR2 YYEEEE. The CDR3 totals 13 residues. The CDR3 coding sequence is TGTGCCAGCAGCTGGGAGTTTCAAGAGACCCAGTACTTC. It yields the protein CASSWEFQETQYF.

The chain couples TRBV19 to TRBJ1-5, with 10 bases identical to TRBD1. This CDR3 is 17 amino acids long. V trimming: 5 bases; J trimming: 4 bases; junction bases outside the gene matches: 11. In germline, CDR1 is LNHDA, CDR2 SQIVND (reference sequence). The CDR3 DNA sequence: TGTGCCAGTAGTGGGGACAGGGGCCTCGTCCGGAATCAGCCCCAGCATTTT. It is translated as CASSGDRGLVRNQPQHF. Full variable domain (remainder filled in from reference TRBV19 and TRBJ1-5): DGGITQSPKYLFRKEGQNVTLSCEQNLNHDAMYWYRQDPGQGLRLIYYSQIVNDFQKGDIAEGYSVSREKKESFPLTVTSAQKNPTAFYLCASSGDRGLVRNQPQHFGDGTRLSIL.

This clone occurred a few times. The chain carries TRBV5-4 and TRBJ2-3; D unclear. Trimming removed 2 bases at V and 2 bases at J, with 12 bases between. Germline V lookup: CDR1 SGHNT, CDR2 YYREEE (reference sequence). This CDR3 spans 15 amino acids. As DNA, the CDR3 is TGTGCCAGCAGCTTACAACAGCTGAACACAGATACGCAGTATTTT. This encodes CASSLQQLNTDTQYF.

This rearrangement joins TRBV7-9 to TRBJ2-5; 7 bases match TRBD2. Germline values: CDR1 SEHNR, CDR2 FQNEAQ (reference sequence). This CDR3 region has 16 residues. V lost 7 bases, J lost 4 bases, and 15 bases stayed unmatched. The CDR3 is CASTPLGEGPTETQYF. CDR3 DNA: TGTGCCAGCACCCCGTTAGGGGAGGGCCCTACAGAGACCCAGTACTTC.

The chain joins TRBV28 to TRBJ2-3, with D possibly TRBD2 on 6 matching bases. There are 13 residues in the CDR3. Trimming left V 7 bases short and J 10 bases short, with 18 bases between. From germline, CDR1 is MDHEN and CDR2 SYDVKM. The CDR3 reads CASNSPGTPPQYF. The CDR3 DNA reads TGTGCCAGCAACTCCCCCGGGACTCCTCCGCAGTATTTT. Full variable domain (outside the CDR3, taken from reference TRBV28 and TRBJ2-3): DVKVTQSSRYLVKRTGEKVFLECVQDMDHENMFWYRQDPGLGLRLIYFSYDVKMKEKGDIPEGYSVSREKKERFSLILESASTNQTSMYLCASNSPGTPPQYFGPGTRLTVL.

There are a few counts of this clone. This chain uses TRBV19 with TRBJ2-5; D remains ambiguous. Trimming stripped 4 bases from V and 4 bases from J, with 13 bases between. Per the germline V gene, CDR1 is LNHDA and CDR2 is SQIVND (reference sequence). The CDR3 extends over 14 amino acids. The CDR3 nucleotides read TGTGCCAGTAGTACGGAGATACCTCTAGAGACCCAGTACTTC. Translated, it gives CASSTEIPLETQYF.

This sequence joins TRBV5-1 and TRBJ1-2; 7 nucleotides align to TRBD1. CDR3 length: 13 residues. Looked up from germline, CDR1 is SGHRS and CDR2 is YFSETQ. V was clipped by 3 bases and J by 6 bases; unmatched bases: 5. The CDR3 here is CASSSKTGDGYTF. DNA for the CDR3: TGCGCCAGCAGCTCTAAAACAGGGGATGGCTACACCTTC.

The rearrangement joins TRBV19 to TRBJ2-3; 7 bases line up with TRBD2. CDR1 is LNHDA and CDR2 is SQIVND in the germline V gene (reference sequence). The ends lost 3 bases at V and 2 bases at J; junction bases unmatched: 5. CDR3 length equals 15 residues. In DNA form, the CDR3 reads TGTGCCAGTAGTATCCGGCGGGGGAACACAGATACGCAGTATTTT. This codes for CASSIRRGNTDTQYF.

The chain carries TRBV6-5 and TRBJ1-2; D possibly corresponds to TRBD1 (6 bases). CDR1 is MNHEY and CDR2 is SVGAGI in the germline V gene. There are 13 residues in the CDR3. V was trimmed by 0 bases and J by 7 bases, leaving 9 bases between them. The CDR3 sequence: CASSYSGTSGYTF. CDR3 DNA sequence: TGTGCCAGCAGTTACTCCGGGACAAGTGGCTACACCTTC.

This clone appeared a few times. The rearrangement uses TRBV5-1 and TRBJ2-5, with 7 bases lining up with TRBD1. CDR3 length: 15 amino acids. The trim removed 2 bases at V and 2 bases at J, leaving 6 bases unmatched. The germline V gene encodes CDR1 SGHRS and CDR2 YFSETQ. CDR3 region: CASSFTGARQETQYF. CDR3 DNA: TGCGCCAGCAGCTTTACAGGGGCCAGGCAAGAGACCCAGTACTTC.

The CDR3 region is CSASHKTSGSWNEQFF. The CDR3 DNA is TGCAGTGCTAGTCATAAGACTAGCGGGAGTTGGAATGAGCAGTTCTTC. The chain has TRBV20-1 and TRBJ2-1, with 12 bases lining up with TRBD2. CDR1 is DFQATT, CDR2 SNEGSKA, per germline (reference sequence). J was trimmed by 7 bases and V by 3 bases; bases with no gene match: 10. This CDR3 region has 16 residues.